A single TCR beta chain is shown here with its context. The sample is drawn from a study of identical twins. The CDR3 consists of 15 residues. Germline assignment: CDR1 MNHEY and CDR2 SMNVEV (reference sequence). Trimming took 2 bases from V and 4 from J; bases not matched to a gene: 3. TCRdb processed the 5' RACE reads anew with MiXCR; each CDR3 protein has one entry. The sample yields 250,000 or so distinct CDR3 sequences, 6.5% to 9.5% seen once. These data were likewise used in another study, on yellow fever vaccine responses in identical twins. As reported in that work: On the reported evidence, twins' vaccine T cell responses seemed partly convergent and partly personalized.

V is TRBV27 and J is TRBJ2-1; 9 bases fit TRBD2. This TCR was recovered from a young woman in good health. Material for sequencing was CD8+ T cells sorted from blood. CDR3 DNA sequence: TGTGCCAGCAGTTTAGGGACTAGCTTGTACAATGAGCAGTTCTTC. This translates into CASSLGTSLYNEQFF.